Shown below are 31 T cell receptor beta chains from a single sample sequenced in a study of shared clonotypes between healthy human individuals. Repertoires were generated with immunoSEQ multiplex PCR, while TCRdb's copy carries only in-frame clones and drops some. The repertoire holds some 1 million clones, roughly 80% seen once, with 1.2% to 1.5% in the top ten. The source material was memory CD4+ T cells sorted from blood. Specified subset: CD45RA-negative fraction. These receptors originate from a man aged 18 to 29 in good health.

The V gene is TRBV28, the J gene TRBJ1-4; a possible D gene is TRBD1 (6 bases). The germline gives CDR1 MDHEN, CDR2 SYDVKM. This CDR3 has 17 amino acids. The germline V and J ends were trimmed by 1 base and 0 bases, with 12 bases remaining between them. In nucleotides, the CDR3 is TGTGCCAGCAGTTTATATGGGGACACCGCAACTAATGAAAAACTGTTTTTT. Its protein is CASSLYGDTATNEKLFF.

The CDR3 loop reads CASSQGQVGEQYF. The CDR3 nucleotides read TGCGCCAGCAGCCAAGGACAGGTGGGGGAGCAGTACTTC. The chain has TRBV4-3 and TRBJ2-7; TRBD1 might be the D (6 bases). Trimming removed 1 base at V and 7 bases at J, with 11 bases between. The germline V gene has CDR1 LGHNA and CDR2 YSLEER. The CDR3 contains 13 residues.

J is TRBJ2-1 and V is TRBV10-1, with TRBD2 matching 10 bases. The CDR3 spans 15 residues. Germline lookup yields CDR1 WNHNN and CDR2 SYGVQD (reference sequence). V gave up 3 bases and J gave up 4 bases; unmatched junction bases: 3. The CDR3 nucleotides are TGCGCCAGCAGTGAACCGGGACTAGCGTACAATGAGCAGTTCTTC. Its translation is CASSEPGLAYNEQFF.

The chain joins TRBV6-6 to TRBJ1-2, with 10 bases lining up with TRBD1. The trim removed 6 bases at V and 4 bases at J, leaving 5 bases unmatched. The CDR3 extends over 14 amino acids. CDR1 is MNHNY and CDR2 is SVGAGI in the germline V gene (reference sequence). The CDR3 loop reads CASRPTGGSYGYTF. The CDR3, as DNA: TGTGCCAGCAGACCGACAGGGGGCAGCTATGGCTACACCTTC.

About this clone: Distinct nucleotide sequences in the sample also encode this CDR3. V is TRBV10-3 and J is TRBJ2-2; D not resolved. CDR3 length: 12 amino acids. Trimming removed 4 bases at V and 4 bases at J, with 4 bases between. Germline V CDR1 and CDR2: ENHRY, SYGVKD. Written as DNA, the CDR3 is TGTGCCATCAGTGCCGCCACCGGGGAGCTGTTTTTT. Its translation is CAISAATGELFF.

The chain employs TRBV9 and TRBJ2-1, with TRBD2 matching over 9 bases. Germline-derived CDR1 and CDR2 are SGDLS and YYNGEE. There are 15 residues in the CDR3. V lost 2 bases to trimming and J lost 5 bases; unmatched junction nucleotides: 5. The CDR3 loop reads CASSVEAGGNNEQFF. Written as DNA, the CDR3 is TGTGCCAGCAGCGTCGAAGCGGGGGGCAACAATGAGCAGTTCTTC.

Turning to this clone: This sample also contains other DNA sequences that code for the same CDR3. V and J are TRBV6-5 and TRBJ2-7, with D perhaps TRBD1 or TRBD2 (5 bases each). V was trimmed by 5 bases and J by 3 bases, leaving 5 bases between them. The CDR3 runs 11 residues. The V gene's germline CDR1 is MNHEY and CDR2 SVGAGI. CDR3 DNA sequence: TGTGCCAGCAGTGGGGGCTACGAGCAGTACTTC. Translated, it gives CASSGGYEQYF.

As for this clone: A read error is likely here: a far larger clone is one base away. The chain joins TRBV27 to TRBJ2-7; 9 bases fit TRBD1. CDR1 MNHEY and CDR2 SMNVEV come from the germline V gene (reference sequence). The V and J ends lost 6 bases and 2 bases, in that order; junction bases with no gene match: 2. The CDR3 contains 13 residues. The CDR3 reads CASSGTGTYEQYF. The CDR3 DNA reads TGTGCCAGCAGCGGGACAGGGACCTACGAGCAGTACTTC.

Here the CDR3 reads CASSPQAGSYEQYF. In DNA form, the CDR3 reads TGTGCCAGCTCACCACAGGCAGGGAGCTACGAGCAGTACTTC. The chain links TRBV18 to TRBJ2-7; D assignment may be TRBD1 or TRBD2 (5 bases each). The CDR3 sequence is 14 residues long. Trimming took 1 base from V and 3 from J, leaving 10 bases between them. Germline V gene sequence: CDR1 KGHSH, CDR2 LQKENI.

V and J are TRBV5-4 and TRBJ1-1; the D is unclear. Germline assignment: CDR1 SGHNT and CDR2 YYREEE (reference sequence). Trimming shortened V by 2 bases and J by 4 bases, and 6 bases separated the two germline ends. The CDR3 is 12 amino acids. The CDR3 spells CASSFSGTEAFF. As DNA, the CDR3 is TGTGCCAGCAGCTTTAGTGGCACTGAAGCTTTCTTT.

Notes on this clone: A read error is possible here, since a much larger clone lies one base away. V and J are TRBV5-4 and TRBJ2-1; the match to TRBD2 covers 9 bases. The CDR3 sequence is 15 residues long. Germline loops: CDR1 SGHNT, CDR2 YYREEE (reference sequence). The CDR3 nucleotides are TGTGCCAGCAGCTCTAGCGGGGCCTCCTACAATGGGCAGTTCTTC. Amino acids: CASSSSGASYNGQFF.

V and J are TRBV19 and TRBJ1-1, with TRBD1 matching 7 bases. The CDR3 contains 11 residues. J was trimmed by 4 bases and V by 10 bases; bases with no gene match: 3. Germline lookup yields CDR1 LNHDA and CDR2 SQIVND (reference sequence). CDR3 DNA sequence: TGTGCCACAGGGGGAGGCACTGAAGCTTTCTTT. It is translated as CATGGGTEAFF.

The chain recombines TRBV11-3 with TRBJ2-7, with D perhaps matching TRBD2 (5 bases). Germline V gene lookup returns CDR1 SGHNT and CDR2 YENEEA. The CDR3 extends over 13 amino acids. Trimming stripped 5 bases from V and 5 bases from J, with 13 bases between. The CDR3 spells CASSPTAGNEQYF. CDR3 DNA: TGTGCCAGCAGCCCGACTGCGGGCAACGAGCAGTACTTC.

The chain employs TRBV2 and TRBJ2-5, with TRBD2 matching 9 bases. CDR1 and CDR2 (germline): SNHLY, FYNNEI. The CDR3 is 18 residues long. J was trimmed by 5 bases and V by 0 bases; bases with no gene match: 13. The CDR3 loop reads CASSEALVLAGHRETQYF. The CDR3 coding sequence is TGTGCCAGCAGTGAAGCATTAGTACTAGCGGGCCACCGGGAGACCCAGTACTTC.

This clone has only a few counts. At the DNA level, this CDR3 is encoded by other sequences in the same sample as well. The chain recombines TRBV28 with TRBJ1-5; 7 nucleotides line up with TRBD1. The trim removed 4 bases at V and 5 bases at J, leaving 8 bases unmatched. Germline CDR1 and CDR2: MDHEN and SYDVKM. CDR3 length equals 15 residues. The CDR3 sequence is CASSSGTEYHQPQHF. DNA of the CDR3: TGTGCCAGCAGTTCCGGGACAGAGTACCATCAGCCCCAGCATTTT.

The V call is TRBV2, the J call TRBJ2-1; 12 bases are a match to TRBD2. The CDR3 has 14 residues. Germline CDR1 reads SNHLY; CDR2 reads FYNNEI. Losses at the gene ends were 7 bases for V and 6 bases for J; bases not matched to a gene: 4. In DNA form, the CDR3 reads TGTGCCAGCAAACGGACTAGCGGGATCAATGAGCAGTTCTTC. Translating gives CASKRTSGINEQFF.

The chain joins TRBV28 to TRBJ2-5; D is unclear. Trimming cost V 1 base and J 1 base, with 7 bases left between them. Germline CDR1 is MDHEN and CDR2 is SYDVKM. This CDR3 is 14 amino acids long. The CDR3 DNA reads as TGTGCCAGCAGTTTATCCCACACCCAAGAGACCCAGTACTTC. Protein sequence: CASSLSHTQETQYF.

Details on this clone: The sample carries other DNA sequences with the same CDR3. DNA for the CDR3: TGTGCCAGCAGCCTCGCGGGACCGACAGATACGCAGTATTTT. Translating it yields CASSLAGPTDTQYF. The chain has TRBV7-9 and TRBJ2-3, with D possibly matching TRBD2 (6 bases). Trimming removed 5 bases at V and 3 bases at J, with 12 bases between. The V gene's germline CDR1 is SEHNR and CDR2 FQNEAQ (reference sequence). This CDR3 has 14 residues. Variable domain in full (rest from reference TRBV7-9 and TRBJ2-3): DTGVSQNPRHKITKRGQNVTFRCDPISEHNRLYWYRQTLGQGPEFLTYFQNEAQLEKSRLLSDRFSAERPKGSFSTLEIQRTEQGDSAMYLCASSLAGPTDTQYFGPGTRLTVL.

The chain combines TRBV15 with TRBJ1-5, with TRBD1 as a possible D gene (6 bases). Germline V gene data show CDR1 as LNHNV and CDR2 as YYDKDF (reference sequence). This CDR3 is 16 amino acids long. V gave up 0 bases and J gave up 6 bases, with 15 bases separating them. The CDR3 is CATSRDGAGDGQPQHF. CDR3 DNA sequence: TGTGCCACCAGCAGAGATGGGGCAGGGGATGGTCAGCCCCAGCATTTT.

This clone was picked up many times. The gene calls are TRBV11-3 and TRBJ2-3; D remains unclear. The germline CDR1 and CDR2 sequences are SGHNT and YENEEA. Trimming pared 1 base from V and 3 bases from J, leaving 8 bases between. The CDR3 has 14 amino acids. The CDR3, as DNA: TGTGCCAGCAGCTTAGGGGCAGCTACAGATACGCAGTATTTT. Protein sequence: CASSLGAATDTQYF.

The chain carries TRBV18 and TRBJ1-4; 8 bases agree with TRBD1. The ends lost 2 bases at V and 1 base at J; junction bases unmatched: 6. Germline lookup yields CDR1 KGHSH and CDR2 LQKENI. The CDR3 contains 17 residues. The CDR3 sequence is CASSPLQGAQTNEKLFF. As DNA, the CDR3 is TGTGCCAGCTCACCATTGCAGGGGGCGCAAACTAATGAAAAACTGTTTTTT.

The gene calls are TRBV9 and TRBJ2-2; 7 bases fit TRBD2. The ends lost 2 bases at V and 1 base at J; junction bases unmatched: 5. CDR1 and CDR2 from the germline V gene are SGDLS and YYNGEE. The CDR3 has 16 residues. For the CDR3, the DNA is TGTGCCAGCAGCGTTCTTCCGGGGGGGAACACCGGGGAGCTGTTTTTT. Its protein product is CASSVLPGGNTGELFF.

There are a few counts of this clone. This rearrangement joins TRBV18 to TRBJ1-2; D gene unclear. The V end was cut by 4 bases, the J end by 3 bases, with 9 bases between. This CDR3 region has 13 residues. Germline CDR1 reads KGHSH; CDR2 reads LQKENI. CDR3 protein: CASSLDQDYGYTF. The CDR3 nucleotides are TGTGCCAGCTCACTCGACCAAGACTATGGCTACACCTTC.

Points on this clone: Other DNA sequences within the sample encode an identical CDR3. The rearrangement uses TRBV5-1 and TRBJ2-7, with a tentative D call TRBD2 (6 bases). This CDR3 has 14 residues. The germline V and J ends were trimmed by 4 bases and 2 bases, with 13 bases remaining between them. Germline V lookup: CDR1 SGHRS, CDR2 YFSETQ. DNA of the CDR3: TGCGCCAGCAGCCGCTCGGGGGAACCCTACGAGCAGTACTTC. Protein product: CASSRSGEPYEQYF.

The gene calls are TRBV7-9 and TRBJ2-1; D is possibly TRBD1 (6 bases). Looked up from germline, CDR1 is SEHNR and CDR2 is FQNEAQ (reference sequence). This CDR3 is 13 amino acids long. Trimming took 5 bases from V and 10 from J, leaving 15 bases between them. The CDR3 nucleotides read TGTGCCAGCAGCCCTTCCCGAGGGGGAGAGCAGTTCTTC. Its translation: CASSPSRGGEQFF.

V usage is TRBV5-5 and J usage is TRBJ1-1, with 8 bases matching TRBD1. The CDR3 spans 14 residues. Looked up from germline, CDR1 is SGHKS and CDR2 is YYEKEE (reference sequence). V was clipped by 4 bases and J by 3 bases; unmatched bases: 5. The CDR3 reads CASSLTGVDTEAFF. The DNA for the CDR3 is TGTGCCAGCAGCCTGACAGGGGTCGACACTGAAGCTTTCTTT. Supplemented by reference TRBV5-5 and TRBJ1-1, the full variable domain reads DAGVTQSPTHLIKTRGQQVTLRCSPISGHKSVSWYQQVLGQGPQFIFQYYEKEERGRGNFPDRFSARQFPNYSSELNVNALLLGDSALYLCASSLTGVDTEAFFGQGTRLTVV.

The V and J genes are TRBV2 and TRBJ2-7; 7 nucleotides agree with TRBD1. Germline V CDR1 and CDR2: SNHLY, FYNNEI. The CDR3 has 14 residues. V shed 10 bases and J 7 bases; nucleotides not matched to a gene: 16. CDR3 DNA: TGTGCCACCCGAGGGACAGCCCAAAGGAGGGAGCAGTACTTC. Translated, it gives CATRGTAQRREQYF.

The chain has TRBV7-2 and TRBJ2-7; 8 positions agree with TRBD1. J was trimmed by 3 bases and V by 5 bases; bases with no gene match: 9. CDR1 is SGHTA and CDR2 is FQGNSA in the germline V gene. The CDR3 contains 15 residues. The CDR3 loop is CASSDRDRSIYEQYF. Written as DNA, the CDR3 is TGTGCCAGCAGCGATCGGGACAGGAGTATCTACGAGCAGTACTTC.

This rearrangement joins TRBV6-1 to TRBJ2-7; D ambiguous. Germline V gives CDR1 MNHNS, CDR2 SASEGT. CDR3 length equals 13 residues. Trimming took off 6 bases at V and 2 bases at J, with 11 bases between the two ends. The CDR3 nucleotides are TGTGCCAGCAGAACGACGTACCCCTACGAGCAGTACTTC. Translated, it gives CASRTTYPYEQYF.

CDR3 DNA sequence: TGCGCCAGCAGCACGCAACTAGGGACGCCTAACACTGAAGCTTTCTTT. Translation: CASSTQLGTPNTEAFF. The rearrangement joins TRBV5-1 to TRBJ1-1; the D gene is possibly TRBD1 (5 bases). The CDR3 is 16 residues long. V lost 4 bases and J lost 2, with 18 bases in between. The germline CDR1 and CDR2 sequences are SGHRS and YFSETQ.

Turning to this clone: This may be a read error, as it is one base from a much larger clone. The rearrangement links TRBV7-3 to TRBJ2-2, with D possibly being TRBD2 (5 bases). The germline gives CDR1 SGHTA, CDR2 FQGTGA. Trimming took off 6 bases at V and 0 bases at J, with 8 bases between the two ends. The CDR3 sequence is 14 residues long. For the CDR3, the DNA is TGTGCCAGCAGAGCCGGGACGAACACCGGGGAGCTGTTTTTT. This gives the protein CASRAGTNTGELFF.